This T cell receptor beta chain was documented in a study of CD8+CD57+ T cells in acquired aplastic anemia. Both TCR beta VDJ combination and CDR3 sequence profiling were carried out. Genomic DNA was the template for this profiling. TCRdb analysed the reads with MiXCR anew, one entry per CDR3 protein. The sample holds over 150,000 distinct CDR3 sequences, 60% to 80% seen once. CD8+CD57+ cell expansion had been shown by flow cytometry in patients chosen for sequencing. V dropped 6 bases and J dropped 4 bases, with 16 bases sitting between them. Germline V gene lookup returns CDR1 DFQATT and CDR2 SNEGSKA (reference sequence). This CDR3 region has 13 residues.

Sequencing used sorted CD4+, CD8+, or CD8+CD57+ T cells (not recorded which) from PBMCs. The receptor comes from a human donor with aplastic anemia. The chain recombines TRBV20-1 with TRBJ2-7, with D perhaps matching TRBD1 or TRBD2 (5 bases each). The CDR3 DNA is TGCAGTGCCCCTGCGAGGGGAAGGTACGAGCAGTACTTC. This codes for CSAPARGRYEQYF.